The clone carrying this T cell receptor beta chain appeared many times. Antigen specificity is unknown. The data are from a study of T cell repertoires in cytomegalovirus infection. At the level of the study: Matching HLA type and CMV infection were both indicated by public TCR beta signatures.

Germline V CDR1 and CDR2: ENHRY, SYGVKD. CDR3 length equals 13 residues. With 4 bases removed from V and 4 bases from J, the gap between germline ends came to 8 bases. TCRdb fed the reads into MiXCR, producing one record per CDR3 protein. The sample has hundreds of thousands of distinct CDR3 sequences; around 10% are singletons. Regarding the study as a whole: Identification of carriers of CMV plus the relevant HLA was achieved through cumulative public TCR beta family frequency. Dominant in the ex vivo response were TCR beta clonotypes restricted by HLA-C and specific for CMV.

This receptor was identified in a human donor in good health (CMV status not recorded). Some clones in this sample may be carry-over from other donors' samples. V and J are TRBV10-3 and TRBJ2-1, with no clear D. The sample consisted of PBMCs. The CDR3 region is CAISGPAYNEQFF. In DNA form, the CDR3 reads TGTGCCATCAGTGGGCCGGCTTACAATGAGCAGTTCTTC.